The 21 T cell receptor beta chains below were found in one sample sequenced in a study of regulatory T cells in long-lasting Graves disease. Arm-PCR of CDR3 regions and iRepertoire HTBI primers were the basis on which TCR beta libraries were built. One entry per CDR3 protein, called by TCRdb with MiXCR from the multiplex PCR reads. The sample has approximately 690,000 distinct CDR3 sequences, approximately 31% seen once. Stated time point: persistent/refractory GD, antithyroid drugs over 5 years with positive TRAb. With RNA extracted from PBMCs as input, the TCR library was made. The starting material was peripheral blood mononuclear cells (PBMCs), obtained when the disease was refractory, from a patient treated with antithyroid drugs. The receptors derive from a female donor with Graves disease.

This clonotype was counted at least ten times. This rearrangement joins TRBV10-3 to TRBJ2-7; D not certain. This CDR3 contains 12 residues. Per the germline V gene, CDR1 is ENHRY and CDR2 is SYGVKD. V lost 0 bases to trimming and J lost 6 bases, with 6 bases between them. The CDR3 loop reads CAISESSGEQYF. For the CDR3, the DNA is TGTGCCATCAGTGAGTCAAGTGGCGAGCAGTACTTC.

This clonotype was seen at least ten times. CDR3 sequence (DNA): TGTGCCAGCAGTGATCGGGGGGCGCTTGGGCAGCCCCAGCATTTT. This codes for CASSDRGALGQPQHF. The chain recombines TRBV2 with TRBJ1-5; tentatively, D is TRBD1 (6 bases). Trimming cost V 3 bases and J 7 bases, with 16 bases left between them. CDR3 length: 15 amino acids. Germline V CDR1 and CDR2: SNHLY, FYNNEI. Using reference TRBV2 and TRBJ1-5 for the parts outside the CDR3, the full variable domain is EPEVTQTPSHQVTQMGQEVILRCVPISNHLYFYWYRQILGQKVEFLVSFYNNEISEKSEIFDDQFSVERPDGSNFTLKIRSTKLEDSAMYFCASSDRGALGQPQHFGDGTRLSIL.

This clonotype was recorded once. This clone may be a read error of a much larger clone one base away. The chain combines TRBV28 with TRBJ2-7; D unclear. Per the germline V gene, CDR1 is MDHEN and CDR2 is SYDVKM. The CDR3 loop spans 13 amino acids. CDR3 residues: CASSFERLYERYF. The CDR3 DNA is TGTGCCAGCAGTTTCGAACGCCTCTACGAGCGGTACTTC.

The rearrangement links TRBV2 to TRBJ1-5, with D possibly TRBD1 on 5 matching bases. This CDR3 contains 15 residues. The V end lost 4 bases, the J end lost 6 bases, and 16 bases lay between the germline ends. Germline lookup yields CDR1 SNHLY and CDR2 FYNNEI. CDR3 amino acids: CASSGDRGLGQPQHF. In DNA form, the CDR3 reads TGTGCCAGCAGTGGAGACAGAGGGCTGGGTCAGCCCCAGCATTTT.

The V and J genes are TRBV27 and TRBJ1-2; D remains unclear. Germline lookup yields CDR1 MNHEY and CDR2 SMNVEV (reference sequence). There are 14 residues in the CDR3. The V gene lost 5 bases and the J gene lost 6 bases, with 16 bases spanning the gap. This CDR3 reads CASSPDRGSNGYTF. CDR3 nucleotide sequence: TGTGCCAGCAGTCCTGATCGAGGATCTAATGGCTACACCTTC.

Written as DNA, the CDR3 is TGTGCCAGCAGCTTAACGTCACAGAACACCTATGGCTACACCTTC. It translates to CASSLTSQNTYGYTF. The chain employs TRBV7-3 and TRBJ1-2; D not certain. V shed 0 bases and J shed 4 bases, with 12 bases lying between them. Germline lookup yields CDR1 SGHTA and CDR2 FQGTGA. The CDR3 contains 15 residues.

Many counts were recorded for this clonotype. The CDR3 reads CASSWRTGTQPQHF. In DNA form, the CDR3 reads TGTGCCAGCAGTTGGAGGACAGGGACGCAGCCCCAGCATTTT. The chain is built from TRBV28 and TRBJ1-5; 8 nucleotides line up with TRBD1. The germline CDR1 and CDR2 sequences are MDHEN and SYDVKM. The CDR3 contains 14 residues. The V gene end was trimmed by 4 bases and the J gene end by 7 bases; junction bases not matched to a gene: 6.

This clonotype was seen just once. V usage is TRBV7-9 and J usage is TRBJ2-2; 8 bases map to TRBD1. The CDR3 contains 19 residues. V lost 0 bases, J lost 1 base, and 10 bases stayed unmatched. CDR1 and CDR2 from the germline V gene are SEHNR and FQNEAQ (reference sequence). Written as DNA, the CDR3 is TGTGCCAGCAGCTTAGCTGGGACAGGACCTACTCAGAACACCGGGGAGCTGTTTTTT. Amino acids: CASSLAGTGPTQNTGELFF.

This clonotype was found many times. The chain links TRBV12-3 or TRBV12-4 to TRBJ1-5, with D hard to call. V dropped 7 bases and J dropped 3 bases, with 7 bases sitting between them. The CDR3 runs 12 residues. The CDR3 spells CASTISNQPQHF. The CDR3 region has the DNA TGTGCCAGCACCATTTCCAATCAGCCCCAGCATTTT.

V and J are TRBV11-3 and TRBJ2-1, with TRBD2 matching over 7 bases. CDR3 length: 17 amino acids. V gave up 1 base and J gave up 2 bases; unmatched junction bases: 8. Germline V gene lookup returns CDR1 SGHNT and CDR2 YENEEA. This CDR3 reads CASSLGAGHGAYNEQFF. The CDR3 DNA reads TGTGCCAGCAGCTTAGGAGCGGGGCATGGCGCCTACAATGAGCAGTTCTTC.

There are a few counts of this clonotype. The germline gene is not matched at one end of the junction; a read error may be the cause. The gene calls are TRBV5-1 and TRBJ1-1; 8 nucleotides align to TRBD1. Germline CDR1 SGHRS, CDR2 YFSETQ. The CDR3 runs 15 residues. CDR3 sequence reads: CAGSTRTGSNTEAFF. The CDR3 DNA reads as TGCGCCGGCAGCACCCGGACAGGGTCCAACACTGAAGCTTTCTTT. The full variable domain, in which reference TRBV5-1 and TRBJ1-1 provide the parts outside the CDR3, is KAGVTQTPRYLIKTRGQQVTLSCSPISGHRSVSWYQQTPGQGLQFLFEYFSETQRNKGNFPGRFSGRQFSNSRSEMNVSTLELGDSALYLCAGSTRTGSNTEAFFGQGTRLTVV.

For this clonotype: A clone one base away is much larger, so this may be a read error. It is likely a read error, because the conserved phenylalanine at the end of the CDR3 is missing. CDR3 sequence (DNA): TGTGCCAGCAGCTTTGGCGACGACTACTACGAGCAGTACCTC. Protein product: CASSFGDDYYEQYL. The chain joins TRBV11-2 to TRBJ2-7; the D gene is possibly TRBD2 (5 bases). The germline gives CDR1 SGHAT, CDR2 FQNNGV. There are 14 residues in the CDR3. V lost 3 bases and J 3 bases, leaving 12 bases between the germline ends.

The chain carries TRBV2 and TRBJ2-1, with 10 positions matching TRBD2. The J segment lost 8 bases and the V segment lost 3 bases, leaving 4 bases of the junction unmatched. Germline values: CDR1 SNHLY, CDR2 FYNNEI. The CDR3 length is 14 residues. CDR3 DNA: TGTGCCAGCAGTGAGCCTGGACTAGCGGATGAGCAGTTCTTC. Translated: CASSEPGLADEQFF.

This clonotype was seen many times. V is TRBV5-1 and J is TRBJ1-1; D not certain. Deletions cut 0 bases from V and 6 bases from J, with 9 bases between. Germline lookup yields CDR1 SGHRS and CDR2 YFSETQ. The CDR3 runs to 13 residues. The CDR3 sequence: CASSLAGRSEAFF. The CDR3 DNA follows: TGCGCCAGCAGCTTGGCCGGACGATCTGAAGCTTTCTTT. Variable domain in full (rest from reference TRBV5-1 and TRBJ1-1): KAGVTQTPRYLIKTRGQQVTLSCSPISGHRSVSWYQQTPGQGLQFLFEYFSETQRNKGNFPGRFSGRQFSNSRSEMNVSTLELGDSALYLCASSLAGRSEAFFGQGTRLTVV.

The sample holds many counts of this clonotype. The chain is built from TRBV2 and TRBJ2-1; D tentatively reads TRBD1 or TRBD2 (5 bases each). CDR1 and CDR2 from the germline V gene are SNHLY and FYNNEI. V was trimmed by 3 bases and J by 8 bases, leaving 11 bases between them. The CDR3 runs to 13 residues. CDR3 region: CASSEWGSDEQFF. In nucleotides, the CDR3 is TGTGCCAGCAGTGAGTGGGGGTCGGATGAGCAGTTCTTC.

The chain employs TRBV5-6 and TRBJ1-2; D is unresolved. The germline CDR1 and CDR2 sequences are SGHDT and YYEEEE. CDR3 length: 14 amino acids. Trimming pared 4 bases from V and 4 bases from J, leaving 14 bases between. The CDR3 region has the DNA TGTGCCAGCAGCGGGTCCGGGCCCCTCTATGGCTACACCTTC. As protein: CASSGSGPLYGYTF. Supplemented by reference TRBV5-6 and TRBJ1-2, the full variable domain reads DAGVTQSPTHLIKTRGQQVTLRCSPKSGHDTVSWYQQALGQGPQFIFQYYEEEERQRGNFPDRFSGHQFPNYSSELNVNALLLGDSALYLCASSGSGPLYGYTFGSGTRLTVV.

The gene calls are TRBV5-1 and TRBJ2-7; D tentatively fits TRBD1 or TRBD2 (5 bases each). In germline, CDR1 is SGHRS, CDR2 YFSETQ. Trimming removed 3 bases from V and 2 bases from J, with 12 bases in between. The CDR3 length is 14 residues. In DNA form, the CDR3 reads TGCGCCAGCAGCTCCCGGGGCCCTACCTACGAGCAGTACTTC. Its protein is CASSSRGPTYEQYF. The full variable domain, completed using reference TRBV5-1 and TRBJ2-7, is KAGVTQTPRYLIKTRGQQVTLSCSPISGHRSVSWYQQTPGQGLQFLFEYFSETQRNKGNFPGRFSGRQFSNSRSEMNVSTLELGDSALYLCASSSRGPTYEQYFGPGTRLTVT.

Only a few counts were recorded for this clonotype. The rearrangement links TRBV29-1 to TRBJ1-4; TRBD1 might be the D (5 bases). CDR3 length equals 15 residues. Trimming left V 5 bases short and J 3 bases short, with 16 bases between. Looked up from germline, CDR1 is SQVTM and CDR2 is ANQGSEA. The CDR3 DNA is TGCAGCGTTCAAGCCTCGGGGGGAGCTAATGAAAAACTGTTTTTT. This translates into CSVQASGGANEKLFF.

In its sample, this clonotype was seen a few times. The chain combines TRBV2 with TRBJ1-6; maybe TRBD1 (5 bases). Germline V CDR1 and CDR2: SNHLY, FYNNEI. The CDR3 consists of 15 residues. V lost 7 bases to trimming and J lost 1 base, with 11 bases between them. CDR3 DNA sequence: TGTGCCAGCATAACAGGCTTGTCCTATAATTCACCCCTCCACTTT. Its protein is CASITGLSYNSPLHF.

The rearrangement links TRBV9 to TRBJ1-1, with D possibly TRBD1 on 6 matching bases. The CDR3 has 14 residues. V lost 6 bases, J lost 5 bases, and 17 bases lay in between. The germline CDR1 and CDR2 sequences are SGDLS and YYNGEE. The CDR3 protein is CASTSGRGPTEAFF. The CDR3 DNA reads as TGTGCCAGCACTAGTGGCAGGGGACCAACTGAAGCTTTCTTT.

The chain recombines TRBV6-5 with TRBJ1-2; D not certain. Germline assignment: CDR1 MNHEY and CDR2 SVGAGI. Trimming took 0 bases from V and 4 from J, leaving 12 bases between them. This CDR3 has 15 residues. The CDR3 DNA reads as TGTGCCAGCAGTTACTCGAATGGCATCTTCTATGGCTACACCTTC. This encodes CASSYSNGIFYGYTF.